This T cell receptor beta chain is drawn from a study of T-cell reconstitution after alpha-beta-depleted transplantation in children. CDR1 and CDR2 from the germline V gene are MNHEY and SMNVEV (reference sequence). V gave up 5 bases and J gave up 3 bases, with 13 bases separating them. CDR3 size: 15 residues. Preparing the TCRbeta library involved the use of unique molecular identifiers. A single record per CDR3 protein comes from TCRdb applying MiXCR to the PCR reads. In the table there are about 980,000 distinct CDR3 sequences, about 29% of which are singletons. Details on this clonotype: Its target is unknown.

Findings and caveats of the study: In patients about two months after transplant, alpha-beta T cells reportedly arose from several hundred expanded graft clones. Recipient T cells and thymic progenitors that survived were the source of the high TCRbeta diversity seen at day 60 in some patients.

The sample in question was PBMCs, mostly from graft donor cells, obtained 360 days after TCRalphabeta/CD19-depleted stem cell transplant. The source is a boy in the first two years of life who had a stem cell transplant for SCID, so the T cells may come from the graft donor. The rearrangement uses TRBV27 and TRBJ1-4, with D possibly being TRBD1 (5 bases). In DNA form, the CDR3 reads TGTGCCAGCAGTATCCAACAGGACCCTAATGAAAAACTGTTTTTT. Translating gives CASSIQQDPNEKLFF.